This T cell receptor beta chain was obtained from a study of Ad26.COV2.S vaccination and SARS-CoV-2 variants. Treatment noted: about 20 received Ad26.COV2.S at low or high dose, single or two shots; roughly five received placebo; per-sample allocation not given. Day 63 following the first vaccine or placebo injection was when the samples were taken. With 0 bases removed from V and 6 bases from J, the gap between germline ends came to 7 bases. CDR3 length: 13 amino acids. Germline values: CDR1 SGHNT, CDR2 YYREEE (reference sequence). Produced via immunoSEQ multiplex PCR; TCRdb's table is partial and in-frame only. The sample holds some 420,000 clones, around nine tenths seen once.

This chain links TRBV5-4 with TRBJ2-4; D gene ambiguous. The source of this sequence is a person between 18 and 65 years old who received the Ad26.COV2.S COVID-19 vaccine or a placebo. The sample was peripheral blood, taken in a trial of Ad26.COV2.S vaccine versus placebo. CDR3 region: CASSLESSNIQYF. CDR3 DNA: TGTGCCAGCAGCTTGGAGTCCTCAAACATTCAGTACTTC.